A selection of T cell receptor beta chains follows, all from one sample in a study of CD8 T cells in ankylosing spondylitis. Via MiXCR, TCRdb re-called the 5' RACE reads, giving one row per CDR3 protein. Of more than 200,000 distinct CDR3 sequences detected, 20% to 30% appear once; the ten largest clones hold over 0.55%. The sample taken for sequencing was blood, either unsorted or a sorted T cell fraction (not recorded which). The receptors shown here come from a male donor with ankylosing spondylitis or in good health (not recorded which). CDR3s include the opening cysteine and the closing phenylalanine or tryptophan. D genes are given only for firm matches. The size field is filled for only some rows; it gives once, few, many or a size class.

many	TRBJ2-1	TRBD1	TRBV12-3/TRBV12-4	TGTGCCAGCAGTTTGACAGGGGACAATGAGCAGTTCTTC	CASSLTGDNEQFF
.	TRBJ2-3	TRBD2	TRBV10-3	TGTGCCATTACCGGACTAGAAAAACGAGATACGCAGTATTTT	CAITGLEKRDTQYF
few	TRBJ2-1	.	TRBV29-1	TGCAGCGTTGCCCCTGGGATTTCCTACAATGAGCAGTTCTTC	CSVAPGISYNEQFF
.	TRBJ2-3	.	TRBV28	TGTGCCAGCAGTGAGGACGGACCTGGGGCAGATACGCAGTATTTT	CASSEDGPGADTQYF
many	TRBJ2-3	.	TRBV29-1	TGCAGCGTTGGCCGGGGGCGCACAGATACGCAGTATTTT	CSVGRGRTDTQYF
.	TRBJ2-5	.	TRBV20-1	TGCAGTGCTAGAGAGGTGTGGGACACGGACGGAGCCCAGTACTTC	CSAREVWDTDGAQYF
few	TRBJ2-7	.	TRBV20-1	TGCAGTGCTAGAGACTGGGGGGCTAGCGGATCCTACGAGCAGTACTTC	CSARDWGASGSYEQYF
many	TRBJ2-2	.	TRBV7-2	TGTGCCAGCAGCAACAGGGGGGGAACCGGGGAGCTGTTTTTT	CASSNRGGTGELFF
many	TRBJ2-7	.	TRBV29-1	TGCAGCGCCGGGACCCCCTACGAGCAGTACTTC	CSAGTPYEQYF
many	TRBJ2-3	.	TRBV20-1	TGCAGTGCTCACGACAGCCTTAGCACAGATACGCAGTATTTT	CSAHDSLSTDTQYF
few	TRBJ2-3	TRBD2	TRBV20-1	TGCAGTGCTGTTAGCGGGGGAGGGAGAGATACGCAGTATTTT	CSAVSGGGRDTQYF
.	TRBJ2-6	.	TRBV27	TGTGCCAGCAGTTCGAAGGGGGCTGGGGCCAACGTCCTGACTTTC	CASSSKGAGANVLTF
.	TRBJ2-2	.	TRBV10-3	TGTGCCATCAGTGAGTCGGCAGGAGGAACCGGGGAGCTGTTTTTT	CAISESAGGTGELFF
few	TRBJ1-3	TRBD1	TRBV29-1	TGCAGCGCGCGACAGGGGGCCGGGGACACCATATATTTT	CSARQGAGDTIYF
.	TRBJ2-7	TRBD1	TRBV7-8	TGTGCCAGCAGCTCGACAGGGGGAGAGCAGTACTTC	CASSSTGGEQYF
.	TRBJ2-2	.	TRBV7-9	TGTGCCAGCAGCTTACGGACGGAGAACACCGGGGAGCTGTTTTTT	CASSLRTENTGELFF
few	TRBJ2-1	TRBD2	TRBV10-3	TGTGCCATCAGTCAACCCTCCCGCGCGGGGGGCTACAATGAGCAGTTCTTC	CAISQPSRAGGYNEQFF
many	TRBJ2-4	.	TRBV4-1	TGCGCCAGCAGCCCCTTGGGGGTCGCCAAAAACATTCAGTACTTC	CASSPLGVAKNIQYF
.	TRBJ1-3	.	TRBV12-3/TRBV12-4	TGTGCCAGCAGCCCTGGGGGGAGAAACACCATATATTTT	CASSPGGRNTIYF
few	TRBJ2-5	.	TRBV20-1	TGCAGTGCCGGAGGGCGTGGTAGTACCCAAGGTGCCCAGTACTTC	CSAGGRGSTQGAQYF
.	TRBJ2-7	.	TRBV5-1	TGCGCCAGCAGCCCGGACGGTCAACGAAGGGACGAGCAGTACTTC	CASSPDGQRRDEQYF
.	TRBJ1-1	.	TRBV2	TGTGCCAGCAGTCTACAGGGTAAACGAGCTTTCTTT	CASSLQGKRAFF
.	TRBJ2-1	TRBD1	TRBV2	TGTGCCAGCAGTGAATGGGGACAGGGGTACAATGAGCAGTTCTTC	CASSEWGQGYNEQFF
many	TRBJ2-3	.	TRBV10-3	TGTGCCATCAGAGTCACAGATACGCAGTATTTT	CAIRVTDTQYF
many	TRBJ2-7	.	TRBV24-1	TGTGCCACCAGTGATTCCTCCTACGAGCAGTACTTC	CATSDSSYEQYF
few	TRBJ1-1	.	TRBV20-1	TGCAGTGCTAGAGTGGCAATCAACACTGAAGCTTTCTTT	CSARVAINTEAFF
many	TRBJ2-3	.	TRBV3-1	TGTGCCAGCAGCCAAGAGGGGGCCTCAGATACGCAGTATTTT	CASSQEGASDTQYF
.	TRBJ2-2	.	TRBV5-5	TGTGCCAGCAGCTTGGACGGGGCGTACACCGGGGAGCTGTTTTTT	CASSLDGAYTGELFF
many	TRBJ1-1	.	TRBV12-3/TRBV12-4	TGTGCCAGCAGTTTAGGTCTGGGAAACACTGAAGCTTTCTTT	CASSLGLGNTEAFF
few	TRBJ2-6	TRBD1	TRBV6-5	TGTGCCAGCAGTTACCGTAGGACAGGGGCGGCTGGGGCCAACGTCCTGACTTTC	CASSYRRTGAAGANVLTF
.	TRBJ2-4	.	TRBV29-1	TGCAGCGTCCCGGCCGGGGGCTCGGACAAAAACATTCAGTACTTC	CSVPAGGSDKNIQYF
few	TRBJ2-2	.	TRBV20-1	TGCAGTGCTAGAGTGGGGGGGCTGGGCACCGGGGAGCTGTTTTTT	CSARVGGLGTGELFF
.	TRBJ2-2	.	TRBV12-3/TRBV12-4	TGTGCCAGCACCCACATGGGAACGAACACCGGGGAGCTGTTTTTT	CASTHMGTNTGELFF
once	TRBJ2-1	TRBD2	TRBV10-3	TGTGCCATCAGTGAGTCGAAGGAGCGGGGCTCCTACAATGAGCAGTTCTTC	CAISESKERGSYNEQFF
.	TRBJ2-6	.	TRBV7-2	TGTGCCAGCAGCTTAGTAGTCTCTGGGGCCAACGTCCTGACTTTC	CASSLVVSGANVLTF
.	TRBJ2-1	TRBD2	TRBV20-1	TGCAGTGCCGGAAAGACTAGCGGGGCAGTCAATGAGCAGTTCTTC	CSAGKTSGAVNEQFF
many	TRBJ2-5	.	TRBV20-1	TGCAGTGCTACGGGTGGGAGGGAGACCCAGTACTTC	CSATGGRETQYF
once	TRBJ1-2	TRBD1	TRBV6-1	TGTGCCATTGGACAGGGCGGAAGATATGGCTACACCTTC	CAIGQGGRYGYTF
.	TRBJ2-7	TRBD2	TRBV13	TGTGCCAGCAGCGCCCCGCTAGCGGGAACATACGAGCAGTACTTC	CASSAPLAGTYEQYF
few	TRBJ2-5	.	TRBV20-1	TGCAGTGCTAGAGATCTGTACATCCAAGAGACCCAGTACTTC	CSARDLYIQETQYF
many	TRBJ2-5	.	TRBV20-1	TGCAGTGCTAGAGATCACAGGGGGGGCCAAGAGACCCAGTACTTC	CSARDHRGGQETQYF
many	TRBJ1-6	TRBD1	TRBV7-8	TGTGCCAGCAGCTTATGGACAGGGCAGAATTCACCCCTCCACTTT	CASSLWTGQNSPLHF
few	TRBJ2-1	TRBD2	TRBV20-1	TGCAGTGCAACAACCGGGACTAGCGTCTACAATGAGCAGTTCTTC	CSATTGTSVYNEQFF
.	TRBJ2-7	TRBD2	TRBV20-1	TGCAGTGCTAGAGCCCTCAGAGGGACTAGCGGGTCTTACGAGCAGTACTTC	CSARALRGTSGSYEQYF
many	TRBJ1-2	.	TRBV20-1	TGCAGTGCCGGCGGAGGGTCTAACTATGGCTACACCTTC	CSAGGGSNYGYTF
.	TRBJ2-2	.	TRBV20-1	TGCAGTGCTGATATAAAGTCCGGGGAGCTGTTTTTT	CSADIKSGELFF
.	TRBJ1-1	.	TRBV15	TGTGCCACCAGCAGAAGTCTCATGAACACTGAAGCTTTCTTT	CATSRSLMNTEAFF
.	TRBJ2-3	.	TRBV29-1	TGCAGCGGCGGGGATGGCACAGATACGCAGTATTTT	CSGGDGTDTQYF
many	TRBJ1-6	.	TRBV20-1	TGCAGTGCCATCGGGGGAGGGGGCTCCTATAATTCACCCCTCCACTTT	CSAIGGGGSYNSPLHF
many	TRBJ2-2	TRBD1	TRBV6-1	TGTGCCAGCTGGGGACAGGGGCGTGGGACCACCGGGGAGCTGTTTTTT	CASWGQGRGTTGELFF
once	TRBJ2-1	TRBD2	TRBV5-1	TGCGCCAGCAGCTTGGTATCTAGCGGAGCGAACAATGAGCAGTTCTTC	CASSLVSSGANNEQFF
few	TRBJ2-6	TRBD1	TRBV5-5	TGTGCCAGCAGCTTAGGACAGGGAAAACTAACTGGGGCCAACGTCCTGACTTTC	CASSLGQGKLTGANVLTF